This record concerns one T cell receptor (beta chain) sequence. This record belongs to a study of blood T cell repertoires in COVID-19. V shed 2 bases and J 1 base; nucleotides not matched to a gene: 10. The V gene's germline CDR1 is MNHEY and CDR2 SMNVEV (reference sequence). This CDR3 is 17 amino acids long. Only in-frame clones appear in the TCRdb table, and some are missing; sequencing was by immunoSEQ multiplex PCR. Counted here are some 140,000 clones, about 90% occurring once; the ten biggest clones make up less than 0.6%. Material for sequencing was peripheral blood. The chain is built from TRBV27 and TRBJ1-1, with 7 bases identical to TRBD1. The origin of this receptor is a man in his fifties or sixties with acute or convalescent COVID-19. The CDR3 region is CASSLTPWDRGNTEAFF. The CDR3 region has the DNA TGTGCCAGCAGTTTAACGCCGTGGGACAGAGGGAACACTGAAGCTTTCTTT.